This TCR beta chain was retrieved from a study of cytomegalovirus exposure and HLA in healthy donors. Study outcomes and limitations: The authors later linked a missense DCLRE1C variant to TCR beta V- and J-gene trimming. The availability of immune exposure information extended only to CMV serostatus. Using a false discovery rate of 0.05, a later analysis showed that roughly 16,000 TCR beta sequences were associated with HLA alleles.

There are 12 residues in the CDR3. Trimming left V 3 bases short and J 4 bases short, with 7 bases between. CDR1 is ENHRY, CDR2 SYGVKD, per germline. The study ran its PCR with 60 Vbeta and 13 Jbeta primers. TCRdb's table, derived via immunoSEQ multiplex PCR, lists solely in-frame clones and lacks some. This repertoire shows around 94,000 clones, around 69% found once; its top ten account for 3% to 5%. As regards this clone: The antigen remains undetermined.

The donors gave bone marrow, and they were healthy. The clonotype was recovered from a man under 40 in good health and CMV-seronegative. The J gene is TRBJ2-7, the V gene TRBV10-3; a weak D match, TRBD2 (5 bases). What was sequenced was PBMCs. This chain's CDR3 is CAISDGGYEQYF. Written as DNA, the CDR3 is TGTGCCATCAGTGACGGAGGTTACGAGCAGTACTTC.